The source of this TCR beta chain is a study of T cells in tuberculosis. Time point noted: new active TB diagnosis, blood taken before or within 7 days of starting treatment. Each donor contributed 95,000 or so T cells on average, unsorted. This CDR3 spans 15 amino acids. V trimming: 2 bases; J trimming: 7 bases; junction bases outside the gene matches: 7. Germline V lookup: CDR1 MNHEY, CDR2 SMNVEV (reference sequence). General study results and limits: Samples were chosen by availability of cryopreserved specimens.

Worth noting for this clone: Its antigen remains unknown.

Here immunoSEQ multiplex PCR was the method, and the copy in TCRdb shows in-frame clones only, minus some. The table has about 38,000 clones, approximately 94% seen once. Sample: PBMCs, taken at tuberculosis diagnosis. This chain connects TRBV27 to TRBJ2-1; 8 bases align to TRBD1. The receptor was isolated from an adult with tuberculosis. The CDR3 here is CASSLGDRRSNEQFF. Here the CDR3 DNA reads TGTGCCAGCAGTTTAGGGGACAGGAGATCAAATGAGCAGTTCTTC.